This T cell receptor beta chain was sequenced for a study of shared clonotypes between healthy human individuals. Regarding the study as a whole: Compared with memory subsets, naive subsets generally had larger estimated richness.

The CDR3 covers 15 residues. The V gene end was trimmed by 0 bases and the J gene end by 3 bases; junction bases not matched to a gene: 4. Per germline, CDR1 MNHEY and CDR2 SVGAGI. For this clone: Its antigen remains unknown.

Sorted-subset replicate PCR reactions contained around 220 ng DNA, corresponding to tens of thousands of T cell genomes. Libraries were prepared by immunoSEQ multiplex PCR; TCRdb keeps only in-frame clonotypes and omits some of them. Seen here are roughly 2.5 million clones, roughly 92% observed once, and the top ten hold under 0.15%. Sequencing was performed on naive CD4+ T cells sorted from blood. Subset: CD45RA+ positively selected. The chain carries TRBV6-5 and TRBJ2-7; 8 nucleotides match TRBD2. This TCR came from a man aged 18 to 29 in good health. The CDR3 region is CASSYSTSGHYEQYF. The CDR3, as DNA: TGTGCCAGCAGTTACTCTACTAGCGGCCACTACGAGCAGTACTTC.